This TCR beta chain originates from a study of blood T cell repertoires in COVID-19. Assay used: immunoSEQ multiplex PCR; TCRdb lists only in-frame clones, some missing. In the table there are 300,000 to 350,000 clones, 88% of which are singletons. Cohort placement rested on clinical history that participants reported themselves. Before they entered the study, exposed participants had met a COVID-19 case within 2 weeks. Looked up from germline, CDR1 is MDHEN and CDR2 is SYDVKM. Deletions cut 11 bases from V and 5 bases from J, with 33 bases between. The CDR3 is 18 residues long. Sequenced: PBMCs or T cells enriched from blood (not recorded which). V is TRBV28 and J is TRBJ1-2, with TRBD1 as a possible D gene (6 bases). The sequence came from a woman aged 30 to 39 who had been exposed to COVID-19. The CDR3 bases are TGTGCCGCGAGGGCCGAAGCCGGGACAACGGACAGAGGGTATGGCTACACCTTC. Protein: CAARAEAGTTDRGYGYTF.